This TCR beta chain comes out of a study of control samples from healthy donors and cancer patients. CDR1 and CDR2 from the germline V gene are MNHEY and SMNVEV (reference sequence). CDR3 size: 14 residues. V was pared by 5 bases and J by 2 bases, with 2 bases of the junction left unmatched. The table lists this clone with a count of one. Clones were sequenced by immunoSEQ multiplex PCR, and TCRdb holds only the in-frame ones, with some missing. The table includes 150,000 or so clones, about 94% detected once. The chain recombines TRBV27 with TRBJ1-2; 10 nucleotides align to TRBD1. Material: blood. The receptor's source is a man aged 35 to 55 in good health. The CDR3 region is CASSKGQGNYGYTF. CDR3 sequence (DNA): TGTGCCAGCAGTAAGGGACAGGGGAACTATGGCTACACCTTC.